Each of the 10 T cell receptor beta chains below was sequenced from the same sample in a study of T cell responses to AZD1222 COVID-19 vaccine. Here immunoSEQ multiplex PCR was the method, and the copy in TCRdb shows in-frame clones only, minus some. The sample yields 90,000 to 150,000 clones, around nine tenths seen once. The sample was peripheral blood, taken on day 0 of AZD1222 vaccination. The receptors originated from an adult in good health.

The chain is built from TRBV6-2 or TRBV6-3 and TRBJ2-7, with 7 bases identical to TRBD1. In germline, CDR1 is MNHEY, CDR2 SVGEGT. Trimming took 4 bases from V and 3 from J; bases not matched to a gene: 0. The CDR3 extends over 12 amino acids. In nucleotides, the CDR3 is TGTGCCAGCAGTTCAGGGGGCTACGAGCAGTACTTC. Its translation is CASSSGGYEQYF.

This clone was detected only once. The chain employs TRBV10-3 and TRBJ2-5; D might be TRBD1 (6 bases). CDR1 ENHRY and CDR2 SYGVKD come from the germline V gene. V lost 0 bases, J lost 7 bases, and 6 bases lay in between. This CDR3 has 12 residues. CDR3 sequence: CAISESGATQYF. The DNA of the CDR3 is TGTGCCATCAGTGAGTCGGGGGCGACCCAGTACTTC.

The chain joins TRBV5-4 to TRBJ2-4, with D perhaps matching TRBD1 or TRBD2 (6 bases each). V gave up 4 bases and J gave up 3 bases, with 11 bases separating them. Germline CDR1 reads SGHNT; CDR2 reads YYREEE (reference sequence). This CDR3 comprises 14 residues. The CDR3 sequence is CASSPQGGKNIQYF. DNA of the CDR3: TGTGCCAGCAGCCCACAGGGAGGCAAAAACATTCAGTACTTC.

The CDR3 region is CASSSLQGDQETQYF. The CDR3 coding sequence is TGCGCCAGCAGCTCTTTGCAGGGGGATCAAGAGACCCAGTACTTC. The V and J genes are TRBV5-1 and TRBJ2-5, with 7 bases that match TRBD1. The CDR3 is made up of 15 amino acids. Germline CDR1 SGHRS, CDR2 YFSETQ. V lost 3 bases to trimming and J lost 2 bases; unmatched junction nucleotides: 7.

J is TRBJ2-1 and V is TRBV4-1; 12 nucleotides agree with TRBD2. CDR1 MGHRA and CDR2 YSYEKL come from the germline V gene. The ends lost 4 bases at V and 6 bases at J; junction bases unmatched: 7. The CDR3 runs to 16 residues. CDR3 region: CASSRQGLAGLNEQFF. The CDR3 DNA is TGCGCCAGCAGCCGCCAAGGACTAGCGGGGCTCAATGAGCAGTTCTTC.

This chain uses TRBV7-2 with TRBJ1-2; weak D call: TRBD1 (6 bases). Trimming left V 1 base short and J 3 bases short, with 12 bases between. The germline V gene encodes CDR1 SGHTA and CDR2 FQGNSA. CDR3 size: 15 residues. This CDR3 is CASSLDRGRDYGYTF. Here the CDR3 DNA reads TGTGCCAGCAGCTTAGATCGGGGGCGCGACTATGGCTACACCTTC. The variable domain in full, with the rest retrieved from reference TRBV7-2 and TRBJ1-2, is GAGVSQSPSNKVTEKGKDVELRCDPISGHTALYWYRQSLGQGLEFLIYFQGNSAPDKSGLPSDRFSAERTGGSVSTLTIQRTQQEDSAVYLCASSLDRGRDYGYTFGSGTRLTVV.

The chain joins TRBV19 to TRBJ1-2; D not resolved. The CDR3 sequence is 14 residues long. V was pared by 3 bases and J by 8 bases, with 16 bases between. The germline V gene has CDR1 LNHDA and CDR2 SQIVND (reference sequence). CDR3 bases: TGTGCCAGTAGTATGCAGACTGGGATTGGCGGCTACACCTTC. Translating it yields CASSMQTGIGGYTF.

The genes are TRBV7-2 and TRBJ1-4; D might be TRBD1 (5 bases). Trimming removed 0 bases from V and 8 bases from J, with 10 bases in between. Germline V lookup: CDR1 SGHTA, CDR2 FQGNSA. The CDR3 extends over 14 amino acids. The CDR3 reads CASSLAGRAEKLFF. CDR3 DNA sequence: TGTGCCAGCAGCTTAGCGGGCAGGGCAGAAAAACTGTTTTTT.

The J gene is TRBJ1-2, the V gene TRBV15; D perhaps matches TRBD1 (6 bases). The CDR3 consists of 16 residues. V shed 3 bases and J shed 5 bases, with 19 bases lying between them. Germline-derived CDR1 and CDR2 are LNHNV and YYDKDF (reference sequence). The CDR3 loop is CATSRGGRGKGYGYTF. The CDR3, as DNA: TGTGCCACCAGCAGGGGGGGCAGGGGCAAGGGATATGGCTACACCTTC.

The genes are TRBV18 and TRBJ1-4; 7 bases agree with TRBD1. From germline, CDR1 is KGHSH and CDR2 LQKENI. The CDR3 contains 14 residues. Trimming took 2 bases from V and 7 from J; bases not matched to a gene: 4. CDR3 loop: CASSPDRAAEKLFF. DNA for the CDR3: TGTGCCAGCTCACCAGACAGGGCGGCTGAAAAACTGTTTTTT.